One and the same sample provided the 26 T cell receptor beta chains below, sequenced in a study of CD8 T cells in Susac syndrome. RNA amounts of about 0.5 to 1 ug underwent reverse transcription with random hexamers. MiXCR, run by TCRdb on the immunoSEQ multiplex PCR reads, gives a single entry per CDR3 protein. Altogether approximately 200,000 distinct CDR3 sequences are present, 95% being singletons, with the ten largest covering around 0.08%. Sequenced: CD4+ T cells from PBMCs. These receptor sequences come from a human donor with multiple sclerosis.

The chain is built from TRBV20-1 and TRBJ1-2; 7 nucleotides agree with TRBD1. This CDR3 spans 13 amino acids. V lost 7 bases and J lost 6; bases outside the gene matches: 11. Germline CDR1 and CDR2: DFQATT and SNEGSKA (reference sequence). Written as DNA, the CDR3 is TGCAGTGTCTATGACAGGGACGGGAATGGCTACACCTTC. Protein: CSVYDRDGNGYTF.

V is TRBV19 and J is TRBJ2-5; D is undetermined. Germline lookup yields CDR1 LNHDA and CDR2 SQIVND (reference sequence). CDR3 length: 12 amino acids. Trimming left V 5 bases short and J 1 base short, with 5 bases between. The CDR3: CASSERQETQYF. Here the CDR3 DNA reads TGTGCCAGTAGTGAGCGCCAAGAGACCCAGTACTTC. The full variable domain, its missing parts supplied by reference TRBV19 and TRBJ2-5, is DGGITQSPKYLFRKEGQNVTLSCEQNLNHDAMYWYRQDPGQGLRLIYYSQIVNDFQKGDIAEGYSVSREKKESFPLTVTSAQKNPTAFYLCASSERQETQYFGPGTRLLVL.

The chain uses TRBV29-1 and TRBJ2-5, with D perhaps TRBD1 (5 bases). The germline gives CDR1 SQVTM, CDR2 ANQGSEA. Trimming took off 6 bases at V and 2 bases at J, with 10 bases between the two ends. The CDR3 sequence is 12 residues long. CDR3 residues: CSVDQGQETQYF. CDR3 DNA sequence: TGCAGCGTGGACCAGGGACAAGAGACCCAGTACTTC.

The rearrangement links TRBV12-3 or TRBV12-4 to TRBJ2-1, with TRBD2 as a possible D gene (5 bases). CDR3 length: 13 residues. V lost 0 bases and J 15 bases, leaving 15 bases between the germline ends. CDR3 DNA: TGTGCCAGCAGTTTAGCGAGCCTAGCAGTTCGGTTCTTC. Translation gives CASSLASLAVRFF.

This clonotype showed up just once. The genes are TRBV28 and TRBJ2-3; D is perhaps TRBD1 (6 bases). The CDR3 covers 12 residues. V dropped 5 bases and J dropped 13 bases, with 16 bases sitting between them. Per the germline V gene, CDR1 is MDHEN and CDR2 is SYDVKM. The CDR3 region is CASSTTGTWEYF. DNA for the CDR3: TGTGCCAGCAGTACGACAGGAACCTGGGAGTATTTT.

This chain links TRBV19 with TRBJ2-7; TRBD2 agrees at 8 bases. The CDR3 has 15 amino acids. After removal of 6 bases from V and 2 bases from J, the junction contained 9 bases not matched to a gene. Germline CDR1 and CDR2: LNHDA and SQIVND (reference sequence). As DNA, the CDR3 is TGTGCCAGTAGCACGGGAGGGCTGAGGACCTACGAGCAGTACTTC. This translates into CASSTGGLRTYEQYF.

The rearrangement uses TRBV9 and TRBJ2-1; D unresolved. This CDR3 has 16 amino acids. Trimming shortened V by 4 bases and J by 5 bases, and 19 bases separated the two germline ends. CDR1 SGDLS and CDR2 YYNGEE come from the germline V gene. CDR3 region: CASSPQFWGNNNEQFF. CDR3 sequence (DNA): TGTGCCAGCAGCCCCCAATTTTGGGGAAACAACAATGAGCAGTTCTTC.

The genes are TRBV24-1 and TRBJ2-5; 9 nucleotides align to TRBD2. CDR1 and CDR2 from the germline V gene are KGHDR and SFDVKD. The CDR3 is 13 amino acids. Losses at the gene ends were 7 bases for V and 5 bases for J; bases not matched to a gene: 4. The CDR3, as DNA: TGTGCCACCAGCGTAGCGGGGGCGGAGACCCAGTACTTC. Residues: CATSVAGAETQYF.

CDR3: CSASRTGGVETQYF. CDR3 in DNA: TGCAGTGCTAGCCGGACAGGGGGCGTCGAGACCCAGTACTTC. The chain employs TRBV20-1 and TRBJ2-5, with 11 bases that match TRBD1. The CDR3 contains 14 residues. V lost 3 bases to trimming and J lost 5 bases; unmatched junction nucleotides: 5. Germline loops: CDR1 DFQATT, CDR2 SNEGSKA (reference sequence).

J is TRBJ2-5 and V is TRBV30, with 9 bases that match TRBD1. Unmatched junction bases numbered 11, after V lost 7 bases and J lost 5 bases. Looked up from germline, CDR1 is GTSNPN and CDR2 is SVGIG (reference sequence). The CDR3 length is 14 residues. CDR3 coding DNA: TGTGCCTCGCGGCCGGGACAGGGTCTGGAGACCCAGTACTTC. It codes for CASRPGQGLETQYF.

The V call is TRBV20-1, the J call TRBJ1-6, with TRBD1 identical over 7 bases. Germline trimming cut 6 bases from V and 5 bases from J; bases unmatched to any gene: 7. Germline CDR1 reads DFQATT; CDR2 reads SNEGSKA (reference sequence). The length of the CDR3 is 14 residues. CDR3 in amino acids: CSAYPGQHNSPLHF. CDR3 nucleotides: TGCAGTGCGTACCCGGGACAGCATAATTCACCCCTCCACTTT.

CDR3 residues: CASSSTGTANTEAFF. The CDR3 DNA reads TGCGCCAGCAGCAGCACCGGGACAGCGAACACTGAAGCTTTCTTT. The chain carries TRBV5-1 and TRBJ1-1; 7 bases align to TRBD1. From germline, CDR1 is SGHRS and CDR2 YFSETQ. This CDR3 is built from 15 residues. V lost 4 bases, J lost 1 base, and 7 bases stayed unmatched.

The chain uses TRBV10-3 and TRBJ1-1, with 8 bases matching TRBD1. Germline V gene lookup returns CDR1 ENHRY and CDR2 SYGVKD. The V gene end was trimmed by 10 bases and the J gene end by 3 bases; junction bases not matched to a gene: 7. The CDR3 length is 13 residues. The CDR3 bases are TGTGCCACGACGACAGGGGTTGACACTGAAGCTTTCTTT. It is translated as CATTTGVDTEAFF.

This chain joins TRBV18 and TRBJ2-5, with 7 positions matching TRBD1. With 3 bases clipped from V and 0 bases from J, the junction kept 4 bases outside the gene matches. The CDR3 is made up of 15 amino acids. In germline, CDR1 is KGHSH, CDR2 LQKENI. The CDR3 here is CASSPRQGNQETQYF. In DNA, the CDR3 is TGTGCCAGCTCACCGAGACAGGGCAACCAAGAGACCCAGTACTTC.

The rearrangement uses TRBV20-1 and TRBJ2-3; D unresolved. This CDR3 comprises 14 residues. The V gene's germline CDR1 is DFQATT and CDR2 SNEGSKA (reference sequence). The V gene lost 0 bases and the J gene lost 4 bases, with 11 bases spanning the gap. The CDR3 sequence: CSARDPRSSDTQYF. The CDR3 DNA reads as TGCAGTGCTAGAGATCCCCGGTCCTCAGATACGCAGTATTTT.

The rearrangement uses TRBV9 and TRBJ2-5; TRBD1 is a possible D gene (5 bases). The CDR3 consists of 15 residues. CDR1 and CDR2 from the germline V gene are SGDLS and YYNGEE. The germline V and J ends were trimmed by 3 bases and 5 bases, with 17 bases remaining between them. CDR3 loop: CASSAGQGLWETQYF. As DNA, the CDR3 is TGTGCCAGCAGCGCTGGGCAGGGTCTATGGGAGACCCAGTACTTC.

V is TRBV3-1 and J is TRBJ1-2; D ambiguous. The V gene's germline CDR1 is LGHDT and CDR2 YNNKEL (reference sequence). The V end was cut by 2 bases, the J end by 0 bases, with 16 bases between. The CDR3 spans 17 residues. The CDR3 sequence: CASSQPPTQVSNYGYTF. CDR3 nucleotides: TGTGCCAGCAGCCAACCCCCTACGCAGGTCTCTAACTATGGCTACACCTTC. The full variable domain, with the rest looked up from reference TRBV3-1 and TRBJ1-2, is DTAVSQTPKYLVTQMGNDKSIKCEQNLGHDTMYWYKQDSKKFLKIMFSYNNKELIINETVPNRFSPKSPDKAHLNLHINSLELGDSAVYFCASSQPPTQVSNYGYTFGSGTRLTVV.

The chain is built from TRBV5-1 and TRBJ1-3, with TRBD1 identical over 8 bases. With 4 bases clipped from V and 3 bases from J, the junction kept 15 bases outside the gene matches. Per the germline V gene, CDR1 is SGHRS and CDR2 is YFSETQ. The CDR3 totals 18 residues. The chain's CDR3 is CASSPEQFQGAYGNTIYF. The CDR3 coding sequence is TGCGCCAGCAGCCCCGAACAATTCCAGGGGGCTTATGGAAACACCATATATTTT.

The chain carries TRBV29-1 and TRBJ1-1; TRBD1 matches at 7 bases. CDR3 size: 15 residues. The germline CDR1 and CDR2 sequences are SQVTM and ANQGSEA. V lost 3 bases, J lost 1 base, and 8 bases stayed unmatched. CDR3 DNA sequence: TGCAGCGTTGAGGTGCCAGGGGGAAGGAACACTGAAGCTTTCTTT. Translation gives CSVEVPGGRNTEAFF.

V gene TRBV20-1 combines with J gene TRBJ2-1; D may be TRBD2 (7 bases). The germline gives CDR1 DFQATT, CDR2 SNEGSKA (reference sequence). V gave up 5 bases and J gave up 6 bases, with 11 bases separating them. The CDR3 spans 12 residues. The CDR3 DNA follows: TGCAGTGCTCCTGGGGGGGCCAATGAGCAGTTCTTC. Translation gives CSAPGGANEQFF.

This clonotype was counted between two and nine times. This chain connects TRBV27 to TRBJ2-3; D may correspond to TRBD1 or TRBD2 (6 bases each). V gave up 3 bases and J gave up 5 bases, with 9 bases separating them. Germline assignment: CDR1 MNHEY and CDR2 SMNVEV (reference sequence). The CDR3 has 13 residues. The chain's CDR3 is CASSFGGLDTQYF. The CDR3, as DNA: TGTGCCAGCAGTTTCGGGGGCTTAGATACGCAGTATTTT.

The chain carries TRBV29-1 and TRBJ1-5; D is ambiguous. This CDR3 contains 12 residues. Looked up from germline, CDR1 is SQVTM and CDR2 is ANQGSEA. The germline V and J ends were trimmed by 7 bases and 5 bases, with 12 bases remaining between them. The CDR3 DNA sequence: TGCAGCGCGATGGAGGGAGATCAGCCCCAGCATTTT. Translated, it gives CSAMEGDQPQHF.

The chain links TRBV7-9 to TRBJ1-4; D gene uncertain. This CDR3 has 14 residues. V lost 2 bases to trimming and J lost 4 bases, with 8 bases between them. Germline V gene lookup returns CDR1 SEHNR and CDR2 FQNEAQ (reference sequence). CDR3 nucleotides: TGTGCCAGCAGCTTACTCCAGGTTAATGAAAAACTGTTTTTT. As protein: CASSLLQVNEKLFF.

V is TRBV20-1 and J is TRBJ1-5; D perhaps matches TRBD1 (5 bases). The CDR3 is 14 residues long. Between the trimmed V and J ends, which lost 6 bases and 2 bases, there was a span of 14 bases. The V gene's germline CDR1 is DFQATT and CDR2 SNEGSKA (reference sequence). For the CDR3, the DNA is TGCAGTGCCAGGGAGGCTGTCGGCAATCAGCCCCAGCATTTT. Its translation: CSAREAVGNQPQHF.

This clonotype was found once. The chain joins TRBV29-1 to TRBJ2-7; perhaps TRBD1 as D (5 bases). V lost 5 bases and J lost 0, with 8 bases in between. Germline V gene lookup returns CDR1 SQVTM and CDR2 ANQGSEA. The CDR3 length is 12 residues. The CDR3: CSVSDSSYEQYF. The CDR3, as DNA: TGCAGCGTTTCTGACAGCTCCTACGAGCAGTACTTC.

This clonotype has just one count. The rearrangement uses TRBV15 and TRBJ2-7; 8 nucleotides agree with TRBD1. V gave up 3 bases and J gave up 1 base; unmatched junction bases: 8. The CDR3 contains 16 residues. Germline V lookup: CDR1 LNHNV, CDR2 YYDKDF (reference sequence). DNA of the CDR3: TGTGCCACCAGCAGGGCCCCAAGACAGGGGTCCTACGAGCAGTACTTC. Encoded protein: CATSRAPRQGSYEQYF.